The 10 T cell receptor beta chains listed next were all sequenced from one sample in a study of shared clonotypes between healthy human individuals (dated by TCRdb to the early 2020s). Library prep was done by the immunoSEQ multiplex PCR assay. The source is immuneACCESS, and TCRdb retained only in-frame sequences with V and J called. Part of the clones is not carried over; for the studies checked, unresolved V genes explain less than half of this, and the remainder is unexplained. The table for this sample lists a few million clones; 90% to 95% of them were counted only once. The ten largest clonotypes hold 0.35% to 0.5% of the sample. What was sequenced was naive CD4+ T cells from PBMCs. What this sample's cell subset or site label stands for: CD45RA+ positively selected. Receptors were obtained from a man aged 18 to 35 in good health. Some clones in this sample may be carry-over from other donors' samples.

A note on this clone: Other nucleotide sequences from this sample produce the same CDR3. The CDR3 reads CSVGGRAYNEQFF. The CDR3 coding sequence is TGCAGCGTGGGGGGGAGGGCCTACAATGAGCAGTTCTTC. The chain is built from TRBV29-1 and TRBJ2-1, with 7 positions matching TRBD2. J gave up 2 bases and V 6 bases, and 4 bases lay outside the gene matches. The germline V gene has CDR1 SQVTM and CDR2 ANQGSEA. The CDR3 totals 13 residues.

The chain combines TRBV7-9 with TRBJ2-7; D not certain. The ends were cut back, 6 bases at V and 1 base at J, with 10 bases in the middle. The germline V gene has CDR1 SEHNR and CDR2 FQNEAQ (reference sequence). There are 13 residues in the CDR3. CDR3 in DNA: TGTGCCAGCAGTAAACTAAATTCCTACGAGCAGTACTTC. This sequence encodes CASSKLNSYEQYF.

This clone was seen a few times. The V gene is TRBV5-1, the J gene TRBJ1-1; D is undetermined. CDR1 is SGHRS, CDR2 YFSETQ, per germline. The CDR3 spans 14 residues. Trimming shortened V by 2 bases and J by 4 bases, and 12 bases separated the two germline ends. As DNA, the CDR3 is TGCGCCAGCAGCTTCGGATCCTCTAGCACTGAAGCTTTCTTT. Translated: CASSFGSSSTEAFF.

The chain recombines TRBV27 with TRBJ2-7; maybe TRBD2 (5 bases). Germline V gives CDR1 MNHEY, CDR2 SMNVEV (reference sequence). This CDR3 comprises 15 residues. Trimming removed 6 bases from V and 0 bases from J, with 15 bases in between. In DNA, the CDR3 is TGTGCCAGCAGCTCCGCGTCACTAGGCTCCTACGAGCAGTACTTC. Protein: CASSSASLGSYEQYF.

CDR3 nucleotides: TGTGCCAGCAGTCTACAGGGGCTCGCTACCTACGAGCAGTACTTC. Its protein product is CASSLQGLATYEQYF. The rearrangement joins TRBV28 to TRBJ2-7; TRBD1 agrees at 7 bases. In germline, CDR1 is MDHEN, CDR2 SYDVKM. V shed 5 bases, J shed 2 bases, and the junction held 9 bases outside the gene matches. The CDR3 length is 15 residues.

The V call is TRBV4-2, the J call TRBJ1-5, with a tentative D call TRBD1 (6 bases). The germline CDR1 and CDR2 sequences are LGHNA and YNFKEQ. CDR3 length: 16 residues. Trimming stripped 0 bases from V and 9 bases from J, with 18 bases between. CDR3 sequence reads: CASSQEGADDPRPQHF. The DNA for the CDR3 is TGTGCCAGCAGCCAAGAGGGGGCAGATGACCCCCGGCCCCAGCATTTT.

The chain is built from TRBV7-3 and TRBJ2-3; 9 positions agree with TRBD2. The CDR3 is 16 amino acids. V lost 5 bases to trimming and J lost 2 bases; unmatched junction nucleotides: 8. CDR1 is SGHTA, CDR2 FQGTGA, per germline. The CDR3 nucleotides are TGTGCCAGCAGCACTGGCCCGGGACTAGCCACAGATACGCAGTATTTT. Its protein product is CASSTGPGLATDTQYF.

The chain recombines TRBV4-2 with TRBJ1-5, with TRBD1 matching over 8 bases. CDR3 length: 15 amino acids. The germline gives CDR1 LGHNA, CDR2 YNFKEQ. The trim removed 1 base at V and 2 bases at J, leaving 1 base unmatched. CDR3 amino acids: CASSQAGGGNQPQHF. The CDR3 DNA is TGTGCCAGCAGCCAAGCAGGGGGCGGCAATCAGCCCCAGCATTTT.

In the case of this clone: Within the sample, other DNA sequences also encode this same CDR3. This chain links TRBV5-1 with TRBJ2-3; 14 nucleotides line up with TRBD2. Germline CDR1 and CDR2: SGHRS and YFSETQ. J was trimmed by 1 base and V by 4 bases; bases with no gene match: 8. The CDR3 sequence is 18 residues long. In nucleotides, the CDR3 is TGCGCCAGCAGCCCAAGACTAGCGGGAGGGCCGGGCACAGATACGCAGTATTTT. Translated: CASSPRLAGGPGTDTQYF. Together with reference TRBV5-1 and TRBJ2-3, the CDR3 gives the full variable domain: KAGVTQTPRYLIKTRGQQVTLSCSPISGHRSVSWYQQTPGQGLQFLFEYFSETQRNKGNFPGRFSGRQFSNSRSEMNVSTLELGDSALYLCASSPRLAGGPGTDTQYFGPGTRLTVL.

V gene TRBV14 combines with J gene TRBJ2-7; D is perhaps TRBD2 (6 bases). Germline-derived CDR1 and CDR2 are SGHDN and FVKESK. V lost 2 bases and J lost 2, with 31 bases in between. CDR3 length equals 21 residues. The CDR3 coding sequence is TGTGCCAGCAGCCAATCGCGGCGGGGCGGACTCAGGGAAGAGACGGCCTACGAGCAGTACTTC. It translates to CASSQSRRGGLREETAYEQYF. Combining the CDR3 with reference TRBV14 and TRBJ2-7 gives the whole variable domain EAGVTQFPSHSVIEKGQTVTLRCDPISGHDNLYWYRRVMGKEIKFLLHFVKESKQDESGMPNNRFLAERTGGTYSTLKVQPAELEDSGVYFCASSQSRRGGLREETAYEQYFGPGTRLTVT.